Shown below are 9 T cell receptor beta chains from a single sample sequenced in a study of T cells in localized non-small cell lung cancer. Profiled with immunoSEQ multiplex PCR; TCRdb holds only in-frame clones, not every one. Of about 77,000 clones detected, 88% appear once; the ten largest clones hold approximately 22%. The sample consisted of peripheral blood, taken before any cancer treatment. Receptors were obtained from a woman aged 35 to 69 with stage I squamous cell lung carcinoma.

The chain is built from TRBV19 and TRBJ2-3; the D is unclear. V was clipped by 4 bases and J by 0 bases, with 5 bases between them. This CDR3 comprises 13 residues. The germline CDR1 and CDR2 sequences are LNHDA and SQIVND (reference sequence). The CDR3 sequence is CASSRSSTDTQYF. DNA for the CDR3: TGTGCCAGTAGTAGAAGTAGCACAGATACGCAGTATTTT. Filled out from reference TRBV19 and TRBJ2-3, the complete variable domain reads DGGITQSPKYLFRKEGQNVTLSCEQNLNHDAMYWYRQDPGQGLRLIYYSQIVNDFQKGDIAEGYSVSREKKESFPLTVTSAQKNPTAFYLCASSRSSTDTQYFGPGTRLTVL.

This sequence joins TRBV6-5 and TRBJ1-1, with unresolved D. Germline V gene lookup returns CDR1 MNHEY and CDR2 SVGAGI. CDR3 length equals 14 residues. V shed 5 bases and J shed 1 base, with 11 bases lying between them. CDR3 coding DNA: TGTGCCAGCAGTCACCCCGAGGGGAACACTGAAGCTTTCTTT. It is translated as CASSHPEGNTEAFF.

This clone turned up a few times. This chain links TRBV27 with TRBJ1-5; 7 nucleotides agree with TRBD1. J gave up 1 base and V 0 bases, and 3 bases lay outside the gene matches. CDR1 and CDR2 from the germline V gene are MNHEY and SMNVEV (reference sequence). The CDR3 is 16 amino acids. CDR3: CASSLSGTASNQPQHF. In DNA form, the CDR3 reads TGTGCCAGCAGTTTATCGGGGACAGCGAGCAATCAGCCCCAGCATTTT.

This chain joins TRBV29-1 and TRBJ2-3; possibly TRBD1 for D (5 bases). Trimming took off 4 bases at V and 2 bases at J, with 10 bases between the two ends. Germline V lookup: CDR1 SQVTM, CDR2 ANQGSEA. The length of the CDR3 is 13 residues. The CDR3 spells CSVVGRYTDTQYF. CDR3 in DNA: TGCAGCGTTGTGGGGCGGTACACAGATACGCAGTATTTT.

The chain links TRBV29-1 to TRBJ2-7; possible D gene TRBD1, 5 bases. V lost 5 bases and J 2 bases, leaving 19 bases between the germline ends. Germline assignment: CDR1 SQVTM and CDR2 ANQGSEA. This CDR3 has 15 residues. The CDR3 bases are TGCAGCGTTCAGGACGACAGAAGATCGGCCTACGAGCAGTACTTC. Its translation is CSVQDDRRSAYEQYF.

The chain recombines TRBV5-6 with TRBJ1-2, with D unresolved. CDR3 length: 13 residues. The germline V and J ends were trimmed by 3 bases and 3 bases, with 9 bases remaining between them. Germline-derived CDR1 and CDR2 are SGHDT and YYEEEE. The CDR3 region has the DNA TGTGCCAGCAGCTCGTGGGCCCACTATGGCTACACCTTC. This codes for CASSSWAHYGYTF.

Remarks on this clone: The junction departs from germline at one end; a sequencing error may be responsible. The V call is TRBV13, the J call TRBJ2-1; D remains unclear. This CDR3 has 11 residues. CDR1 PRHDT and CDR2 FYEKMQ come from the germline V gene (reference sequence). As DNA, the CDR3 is TGTGCCAGCAGCTCCTATAATGAGCAGTTCTTC. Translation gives CASSSYNEQFF. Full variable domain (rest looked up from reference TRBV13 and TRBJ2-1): AAGVIQSPRHLIKEKRETATLKCYPIPRHDTVYWYQQGPGQDPQFLISFYEKMQSDKGSIPDRFSAQQFSDYHSELNMSSLELGDSALYFCASSSYNEQFFGPGTRLTVL.

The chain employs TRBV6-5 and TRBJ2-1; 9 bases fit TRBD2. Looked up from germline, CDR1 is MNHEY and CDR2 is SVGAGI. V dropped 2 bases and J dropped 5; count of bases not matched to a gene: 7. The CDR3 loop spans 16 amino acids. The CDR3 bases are TGTGCCAGCAGTTACAGTAAGCGGGGGGAGGACAATGAGCAGTTCTTC. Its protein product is CASSYSKRGEDNEQFF.

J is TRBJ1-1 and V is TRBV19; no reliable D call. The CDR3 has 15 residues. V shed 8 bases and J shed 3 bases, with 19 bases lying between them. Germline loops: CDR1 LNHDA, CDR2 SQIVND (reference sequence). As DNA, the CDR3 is TGTGCCAGTCATCCGGGAGGCAGGCGATACACTGAAGCTTTCTTT. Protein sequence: CASHPGGRRYTEAFF.